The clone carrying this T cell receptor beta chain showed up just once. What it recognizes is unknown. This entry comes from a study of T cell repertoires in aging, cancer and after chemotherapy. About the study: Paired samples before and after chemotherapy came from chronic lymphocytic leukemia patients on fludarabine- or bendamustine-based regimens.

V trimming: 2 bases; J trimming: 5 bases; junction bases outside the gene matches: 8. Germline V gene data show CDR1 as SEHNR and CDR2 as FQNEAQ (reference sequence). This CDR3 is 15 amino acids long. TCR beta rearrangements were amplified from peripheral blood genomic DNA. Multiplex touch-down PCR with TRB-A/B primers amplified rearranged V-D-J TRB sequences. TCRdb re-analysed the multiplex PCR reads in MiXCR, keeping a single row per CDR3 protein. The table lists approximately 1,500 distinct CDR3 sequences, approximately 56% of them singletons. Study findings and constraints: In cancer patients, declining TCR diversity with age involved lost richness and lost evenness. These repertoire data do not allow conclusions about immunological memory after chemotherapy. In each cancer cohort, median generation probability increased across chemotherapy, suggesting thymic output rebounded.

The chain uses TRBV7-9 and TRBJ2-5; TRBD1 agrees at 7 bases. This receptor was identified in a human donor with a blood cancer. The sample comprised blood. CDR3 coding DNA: TGTGCCAGCAGCTTACCCAATACAGGGGTGGAGACCCAGTACTTC. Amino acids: CASSLPNTGVETQYF.